These T cell receptor beta chains were read from a single sample in a study of blood T cell repertoires in COVID-19. Measured with immunoSEQ multiplex PCR; TCRdb has only the in-frame clones, and not every one. There are 360,000 or so clones in the sample; 88% occur only once, and approximately 1% lies in the top ten. Specimen: PBMCs or T cells enriched from blood (not recorded which). These receptors originate from a woman in her 30s who had been exposed to COVID-19. CDR3s include the opening cysteine and the closing phenylalanine or tryptophan. Each record gives: V gene, CDR3 length, J gene, CDR3 protein.

>TRBV21-1|17|TRBJ2-1
CASSSPAPSGRANEQFF
>TRBV27|15|TRBJ1-6
CASSFTTGRGSPLHF
>TRBV7-3|15|TRBJ2-5
CASSFTGTGTETQYF
>TRBV19|13|TRBJ2-7
CASSTTGGYEQYF
>TRBV7-9|16|TRBJ2-3
CASSLTSGALTDTQYF
>TRBV27|13|TRBJ1-2
CASRRGANYGYTF
>TRBV18|15|TRBJ2-1
CASSPVQTPGNEQFF
>TRBV28|14|TRBJ2-7
CASSVDWLSYEQYF
>TRBV4-2|15|TRBJ2-7
CASSQGGLSSYEQYF
>TRBV2|17|TRBJ1-4
CASTSRTGRTTNEKLFF
>TRBV6-5|15|TRBJ2-1
CASSYPPDRRDEQFF
>TRBV19|14|TRBJ1-5
CASSSGGTGQPQHF
>TRBV6-1|15|TRBJ2-7
CASSEERLAGYEQYF
>TRBV28|14|TRBJ2-7
CASSPRDNSIQQYF
>TRBV7-9|13|TRBJ1-1
CASSLQENTEAFF
>TRBV5-8|15|TRBJ2-1
CASRPKQGSYNEQFF
>TRBV28|14|TRBJ1-1
CASSSTGVVTEAFF
>TRBV18|16|TRBJ1-1
CASSPGTGGPNTEAFF
>TRBV5-4|12|TRBJ2-1
CASSLGLAEQFF
>TRBV4-1|14|TRBJ2-1
CASSGASGSDEQFF
>TRBV28|16|TRBJ1-1
CASSLWGTGANTEAFF
>TRBV29-1|14|TRBJ2-3
CSAPTSGTLDTQYF
>TRBV9|12|TRBJ1-1
CASSGTPAEAFF
>TRBV11-2|15|TRBJ2-7
CASSPRLAGNYEQYF
>TRBV27|12|TRBJ2-4
CASSSRRGFQYF
>TRBV30|13|TRBJ2-5
CAWSYVPQETQYF
>TRBV9|17|TRBJ2-7
CASSVGSPGAQSYEQYF
>TRBV29-1|15|TRBJ2-1
CSAPGTGGFGHEQFF
>TRBV11-3|15|TRBJ1-5
CASSLGRDGNQPQHF
>TRBV5-1|15|TRBJ2-2
CASSLGGSFVGELFF
>TRBV28|13|TRBJ1-1
CASSLIINTEAFF
>TRBV6-5|14|TRBJ1-2
CASSPGTGVYGYTF
>TRBV28|16|TRBJ1-1
CASSFEGTGVSSEAFF
>TRBV29-1|16|TRBJ1-1
CSVEGGTGRPNTEAFF
>TRBV29-1|18|TRBJ2-1
CSVDATLRGGRAHNEQFF
>TRBV3-1/TRBV3-2|15|TRBJ2-2
CASSQRGRATGELFF
>TRBV10-3|14|TRBJ1-2
CAINTDRTGYGYTF
>TRBV5-3|18|TRBJ2-3
CARSLASRGWGPTDTQYF
>TRBV19|14|TRBJ2-1
CASRTLAGYNEQFF
>TRBV7-9|17|TRBJ1-4
CASSLRVGSITNEKLFF
>TRBV15|13|TRBJ1-1
CATTGQMNTEAFF
>TRBV12-3/TRBV12-4|13|TRBJ1-5
CASSLGTFQPQHF
>TRBV20-1|11|TRBJ1-5
CSATSGGPQHF
>TRBV10-3|16|TRBJ2-1
CAISAGSGSAANEQFF
>TRBV6-4|20|TRBJ1-6
CASSDSSPRPDRRINSPLHF
>TRBV18|16|TRBJ2-7
CASSPPGTGSSYEQYF
>TRBV15|16|TRBJ2-7
CATSRVPGQVPYEQYF
>TRBV7-6|17|TRBJ2-1
CASSSKFRDSTYNEQFF
>TRBV18|15|TRBJ1-2
CASSPVTGPNYGYTF
>TRBV25-1|15|TRBJ2-7
CASSDNRDLPYEQYF
>TRBV28|17|TRBJ1-3
CASSSSWLGGSGNTIYF
>TRBV27|15|TRBJ1-1
CASSDLQGGDTEAFF
>TRBV7-8|16|TRBJ2-1
CASIKGGGNHGNEQFF
>TRBV6-5|15|TRBJ2-1
CASSTLAGVGNEQFF
>TRBV5-6|16|TRBJ2-1
CASSRTSWGTYNEQFF